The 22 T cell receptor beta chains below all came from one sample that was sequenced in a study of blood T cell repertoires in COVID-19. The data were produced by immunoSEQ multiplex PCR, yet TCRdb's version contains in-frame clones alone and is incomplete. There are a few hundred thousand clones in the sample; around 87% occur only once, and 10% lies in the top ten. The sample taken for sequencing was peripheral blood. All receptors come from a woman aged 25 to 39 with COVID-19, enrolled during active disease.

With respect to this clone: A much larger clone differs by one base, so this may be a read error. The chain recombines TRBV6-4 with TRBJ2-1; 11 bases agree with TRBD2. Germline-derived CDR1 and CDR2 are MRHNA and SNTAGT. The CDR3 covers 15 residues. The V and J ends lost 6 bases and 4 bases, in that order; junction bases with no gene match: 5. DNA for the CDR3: TGTGCCAGCAGCCGGACTAGCGGGTTTTACAATGAGCAGTTCTTC. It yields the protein CASSRTSGFYNEQFF.

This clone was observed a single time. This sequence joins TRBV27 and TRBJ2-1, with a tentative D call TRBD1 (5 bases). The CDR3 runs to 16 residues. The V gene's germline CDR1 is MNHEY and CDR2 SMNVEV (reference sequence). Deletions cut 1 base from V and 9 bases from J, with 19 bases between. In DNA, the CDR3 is TGTGCCAGCAGTTTATACCCCAGGGTCGGTCGTGGTGAGCAGTTCTTC. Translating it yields CASSLYPRVGRGEQFF.

The CDR3 spells CASSLDGQGNQPQHF. For the CDR3, the DNA is TGTGCCAGCAGCTTGGACGGACAGGGGAATCAGCCCCAGCATTTT. This chain connects TRBV5-5 to TRBJ1-5; 9 bases line up with TRBD1. The CDR3 has 15 amino acids. Per germline, CDR1 SGHKS and CDR2 YYEKEE (reference sequence). V lost 0 bases and J lost 4; bases outside the gene matches: 2.

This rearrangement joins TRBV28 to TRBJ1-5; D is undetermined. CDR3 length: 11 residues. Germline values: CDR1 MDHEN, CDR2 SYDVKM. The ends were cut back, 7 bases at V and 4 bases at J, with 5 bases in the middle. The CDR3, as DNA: TGTGCCAGCACCTCGAATCAGCCCCAGCATTTT. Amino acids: CASTSNQPQHF.

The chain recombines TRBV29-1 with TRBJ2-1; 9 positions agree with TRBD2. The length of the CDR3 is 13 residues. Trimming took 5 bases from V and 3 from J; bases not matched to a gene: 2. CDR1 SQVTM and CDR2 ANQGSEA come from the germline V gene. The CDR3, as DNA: TGCAGCGTTATTAGCGGGAGCTACAATGAGCAGTTCTTC. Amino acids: CSVISGSYNEQFF.

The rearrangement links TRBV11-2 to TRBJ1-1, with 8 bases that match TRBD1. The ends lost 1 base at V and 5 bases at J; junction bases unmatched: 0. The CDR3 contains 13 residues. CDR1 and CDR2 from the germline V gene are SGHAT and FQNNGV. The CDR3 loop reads CASSLGQGTEAFF. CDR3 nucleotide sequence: TGTGCCAGCAGCTTAGGACAGGGGACTGAAGCTTTCTTT.

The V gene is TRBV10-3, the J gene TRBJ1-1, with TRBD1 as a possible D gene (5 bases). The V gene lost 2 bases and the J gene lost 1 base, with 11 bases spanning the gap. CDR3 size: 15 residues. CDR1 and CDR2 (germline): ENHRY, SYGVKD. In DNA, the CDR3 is TGTGCCATCAGTGAGAGGGGTGAAGCGAACACTGAAGCTTTCTTT. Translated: CAISERGEANTEAFF.

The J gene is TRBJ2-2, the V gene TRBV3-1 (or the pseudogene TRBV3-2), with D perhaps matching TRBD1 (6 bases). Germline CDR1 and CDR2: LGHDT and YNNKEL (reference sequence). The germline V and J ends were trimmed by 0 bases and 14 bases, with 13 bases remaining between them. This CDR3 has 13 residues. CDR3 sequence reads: CASSQESTGKLFF. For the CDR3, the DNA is TGTGCCAGCAGCCAAGAGAGTACAGGGAAACTGTTTTTT.

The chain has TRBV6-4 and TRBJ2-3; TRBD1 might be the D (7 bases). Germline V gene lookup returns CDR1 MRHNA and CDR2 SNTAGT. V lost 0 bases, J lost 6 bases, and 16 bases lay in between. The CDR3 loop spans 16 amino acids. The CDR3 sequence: CASSDSGQGGTDTQYF. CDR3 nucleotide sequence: TGTGCCAGCAGTGACTCGGGGCAGGGGGGTACTGATACGCAGTATTTT.

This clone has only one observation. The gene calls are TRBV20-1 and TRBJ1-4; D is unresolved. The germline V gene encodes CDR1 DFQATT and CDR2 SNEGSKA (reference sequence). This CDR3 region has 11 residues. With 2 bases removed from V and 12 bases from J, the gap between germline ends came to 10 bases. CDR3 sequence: CSARWTGELFF. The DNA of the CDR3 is TGCAGTGCTAGATGGACTGGTGAACTGTTTTTT.

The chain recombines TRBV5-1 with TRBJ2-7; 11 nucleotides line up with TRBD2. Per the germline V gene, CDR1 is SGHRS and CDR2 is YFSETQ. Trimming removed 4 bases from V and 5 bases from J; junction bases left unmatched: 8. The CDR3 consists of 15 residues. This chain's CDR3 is CASSHPGTSGDEQYF. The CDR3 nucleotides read TGCGCCAGCAGCCACCCCGGGACTAGCGGAGACGAGCAGTACTTC.

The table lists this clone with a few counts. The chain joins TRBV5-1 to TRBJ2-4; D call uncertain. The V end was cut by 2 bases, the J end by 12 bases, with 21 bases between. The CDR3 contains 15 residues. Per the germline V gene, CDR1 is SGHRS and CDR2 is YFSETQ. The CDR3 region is CASSFSGSSPSPQYF. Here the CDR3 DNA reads TGCGCCAGCAGCTTCTCCGGGTCTTCCCCCTCACCTCAGTACTTC.

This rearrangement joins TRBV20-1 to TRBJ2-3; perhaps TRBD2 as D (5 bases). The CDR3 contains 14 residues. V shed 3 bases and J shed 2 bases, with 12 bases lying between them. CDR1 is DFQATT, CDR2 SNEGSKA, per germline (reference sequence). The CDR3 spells CSASPGDLTDTQYF. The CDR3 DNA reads TGCAGTGCTAGTCCCGGGGATCTCACAGATACGCAGTATTTT.

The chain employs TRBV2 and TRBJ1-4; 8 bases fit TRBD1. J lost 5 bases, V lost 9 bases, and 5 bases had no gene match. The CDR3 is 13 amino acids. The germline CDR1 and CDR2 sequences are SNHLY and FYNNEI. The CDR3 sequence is CASRQGLNEKLFF. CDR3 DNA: TGTGCCAGTCGACAGGGGCTAAATGAAAAACTGTTTTTT.

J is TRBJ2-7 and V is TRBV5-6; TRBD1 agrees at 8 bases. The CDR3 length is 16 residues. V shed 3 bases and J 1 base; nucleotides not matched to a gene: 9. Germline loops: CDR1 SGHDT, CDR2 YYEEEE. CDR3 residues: CASSSLVGTGSYEQYF. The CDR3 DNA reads TGTGCCAGCAGCTCCCTGGTGGGGACAGGATCCTACGAGCAGTACTTC.

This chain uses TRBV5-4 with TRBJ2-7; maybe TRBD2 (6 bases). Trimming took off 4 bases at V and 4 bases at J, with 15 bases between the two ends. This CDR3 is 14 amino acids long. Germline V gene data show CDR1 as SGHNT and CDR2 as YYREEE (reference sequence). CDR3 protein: CASSTSGLAYEQYF. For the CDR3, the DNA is TGTGCCAGCAGCACCTCCGGCCTAGCGTACGAGCAGTACTTC.

Written as DNA, the CDR3 is TGTGCCAGCAGCCCCTACCCCACTAGGGTAAGCACAGATACGCAGTATTTT. Translated, it gives CASSPYPTRVSTDTQYF. The chain recombines TRBV9 with TRBJ2-3, with D perhaps TRBD2 (5 bases). V was shortened by 4 bases and J by 0 bases, with 18 bases between the two germline ends. The CDR3 consists of 17 residues. Germline assignment: CDR1 SGDLS and CDR2 YYNGEE.

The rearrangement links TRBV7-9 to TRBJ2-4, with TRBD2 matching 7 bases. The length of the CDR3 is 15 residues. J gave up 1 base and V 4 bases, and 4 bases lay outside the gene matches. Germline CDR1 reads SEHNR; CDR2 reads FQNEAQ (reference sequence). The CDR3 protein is CASSSAGAAKNIQYF. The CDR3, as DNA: TGTGCCAGCAGCTCTGCGGGAGCGGCCAAAAACATTCAGTACTTC.

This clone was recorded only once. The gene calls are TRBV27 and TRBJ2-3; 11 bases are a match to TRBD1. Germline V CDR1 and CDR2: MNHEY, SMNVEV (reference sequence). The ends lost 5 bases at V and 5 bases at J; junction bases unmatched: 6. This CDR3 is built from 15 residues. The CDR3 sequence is CASSPWTGGRDTQYF. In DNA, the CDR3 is TGTGCCAGCAGTCCCTGGACAGGGGGCAGAGATACGCAGTATTTT.

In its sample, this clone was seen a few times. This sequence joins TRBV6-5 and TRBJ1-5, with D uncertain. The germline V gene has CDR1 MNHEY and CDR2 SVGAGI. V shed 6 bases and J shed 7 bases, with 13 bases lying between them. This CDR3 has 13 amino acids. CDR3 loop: CASRQRFGQPQHF. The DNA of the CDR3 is TGTGCCAGCAGGCAGAGGTTTGGACAGCCCCAGCATTTT.

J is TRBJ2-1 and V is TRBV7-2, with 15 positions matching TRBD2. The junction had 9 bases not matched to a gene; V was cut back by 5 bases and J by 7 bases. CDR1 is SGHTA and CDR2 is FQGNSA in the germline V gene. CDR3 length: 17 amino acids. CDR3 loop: CASSPSRGTSGRNEQFF. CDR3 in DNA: TGTGCCAGCAGCCCCAGTAGAGGGACTAGCGGGAGGAATGAGCAGTTCTTC.

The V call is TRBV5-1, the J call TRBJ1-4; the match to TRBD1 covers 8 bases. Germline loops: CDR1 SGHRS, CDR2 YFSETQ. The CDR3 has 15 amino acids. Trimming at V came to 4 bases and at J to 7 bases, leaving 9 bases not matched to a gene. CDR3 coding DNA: TGCGCCAGCAGCGAAGGACAGGGAAGAGGTGAAAAACTGTTTTTT. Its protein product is CASSEGQGRGEKLFF.